This T cell receptor (beta chain) is drawn from a study of CXCR3-negative and CXCR3-positive naive CD8 T cells. Overall study context: For each library, about 1.5 +/- 0.3 million TRB reads were obtained, 110 million to 150 million in total. Study-wide results and caveats: More hydrophobic TRB CDR3s were found in CXCR3-positive naive cells than in CXCR3-negative naive cells. With surface CD5 comparable between naive subsets, TCR strength was estimated using properties derived from the TRB CDR3.

On this clonotype: Its antigen is unknown.

Researchers prepared the TRB cDNA libraries using 5' RACE with UMI labels. After re-calling the 5' RACE reads, TCRdb lists one entry per CDR3 protein, DNA absent. The listing contains more than 75,000 distinct CDR3 sequences. There are 11 residues in the CDR3. Germline V gene sequence: CDR1 MDHEN, CDR2 SYDVKM. The chain is built from TRBV28 and TRBJ1-2. Input material: naive CXCR3+ CD8+ T cells from blood. Described subset: CD45RO-CCR7+CD27+CD95- naive CD8+ T cells expressing CXCR3 (TNR3+). The source of this sequence is a human donor in good health. Some clones in this sample may be carry-over from other donors' samples. The CDR3 loop is CASSPNNGYTF.